The 11 T cell receptor beta chains reported below all come from one sample, sequenced in a study of T cell responses to AZD1222 COVID-19 vaccine. Clones were read by immunoSEQ multiplex PCR, and TCRdb kept only the in-frame ones, dropping some. The sample has about 83,000 clones; approximately 83% are singletons. The sample in question was peripheral blood, obtained 28 days after the second AZD1222 dose. The receptor source for this set is an adult who received the AZD1222 COVID-19 vaccine.

This chain uses TRBV19 with TRBJ1-5, with D hard to call. CDR3 size: 14 residues. Germline V gene data show CDR1 as LNHDA and CDR2 as SQIVND (reference sequence). The V gene lost 3 bases and the J gene lost 7 bases, with 13 bases spanning the gap. The CDR3 nucleotides are TGTGCCAGTAGTATTGGGGAATCAGGCCAGCCCCAGCATTTT. Protein sequence: CASSIGESGQPQHF.

The chain employs TRBV30 and TRBJ2-7; 8 nucleotides match TRBD1. V dropped 2 bases and J dropped 2; count of bases not matched to a gene: 8. Germline V lookup: CDR1 GTSNPN, CDR2 SVGIG (reference sequence). The CDR3 extends over 15 amino acids. The CDR3 protein is CAWSTRQGRPYEQYF. CDR3 DNA: TGTGCCTGGAGTACTCGACAGGGGAGACCCTACGAGCAGTACTTC.

This clone appeared a single time. The chain couples TRBV7-9 to TRBJ1-6; D is ambiguous. From germline, CDR1 is SEHNR and CDR2 FQNEAQ (reference sequence). The CDR3 is 12 amino acids. Trimming took off 5 bases at V and 7 bases at J, with 6 bases between the two ends. The CDR3 nucleotides are TGTGCCAGCAGCCCTAACAATTCACCCCTCCACTTT. Amino acids: CASSPNNSPLHF.

DNA of the CDR3: TGTGCCAGCAGCCAAGGAAAGCGTGGCTACACCTTC. Protein: CASSQGKRGYTF. J is TRBJ1-2 and V is TRBV3-1 (or the pseudogene TRBV3-2); D not certain. This CDR3 region has 12 residues. The germline V gene has CDR1 LGHDT and CDR2 YNNKEL (reference sequence). Trimming left V 1 base short and J 7 bases short, with 7 bases between.

The chain couples TRBV28 to TRBJ1-1; D remains unclear. This CDR3 is built from 13 residues. V was shortened by 0 bases and J by 4 bases, with 6 bases between the two germline ends. The germline gives CDR1 MDHEN, CDR2 SYDVKM. CDR3 region: CASSLWGGTEAFF. The DNA of the CDR3 is TGTGCCAGCAGTTTATGGGGAGGCACTGAAGCTTTCTTT. The full variable domain, with the rest looked up from reference TRBV28 and TRBJ1-1, is DVKVTQSSRYLVKRTGEKVFLECVQDMDHENMFWYRQDPGLGLRLIYFSYDVKMKEKGDIPEGYSVSREKKERFSLILESASTNQTSMYLCASSLWGGTEAFFGQGTRLTVV.

This clone was recorded only once. V gene TRBV18 combines with J gene TRBJ2-1; 8 bases line up with TRBD1. This CDR3 has 16 amino acids. V dropped 2 bases and J dropped 0; count of bases not matched to a gene: 3. Germline V gene sequence: CDR1 KGHSH, CDR2 LQKENI. As DNA, the CDR3 is TGTGCCAGCTCACCAACCGACAGGGGCTCCTACAATGAGCAGTTCTTC. Protein sequence: CASSPTDRGSYNEQFF.

The chain has TRBV5-4 and TRBJ2-3; TRBD1 aligns across 10 bases. The germline V gene has CDR1 SGHNT and CDR2 YYREEE (reference sequence). Losses at the gene ends were 4 bases for V and 3 bases for J; bases not matched to a gene: 2. This CDR3 contains 14 residues. The CDR3, as DNA: TGTGCCAGCAGCCGGGACAGGGGAACAGATACGCAGTATTTT. Residues: CASSRDRGTDTQYF. Variable domain in full (rest from reference TRBV5-4 and TRBJ2-3): ETGVTQSPTHLIKTRGQQVTLRCSSQSGHNTVSWYQQALGQGPQFIFQYYREEENGRGNFPPRFSGLQFPNYSSELNVNALELDDSALYLCASSRDRGTDTQYFGPGTRLTVL.

The CDR3 reads CASSQEPGPYNSPLHF. The CDR3 DNA is TGCGCCAGCAGCCAAGAGCCAGGTCCCTATAATTCACCCCTCCACTTT. The chain couples TRBV4-3 to TRBJ1-6; D unresolved. This CDR3 is 16 amino acids long. The germline V and J ends were trimmed by 0 bases and 2 bases, with 8 bases remaining between them. From germline, CDR1 is LGHNA and CDR2 YSLEER.

CDR3 in amino acids: CASSISGLYGYTF. CDR3 bases: TGTGCCAGTAGTATTTCAGGACTCTATGGCTACACCTTC. This chain links TRBV19 with TRBJ1-2, with unresolved D. The germline V gene has CDR1 LNHDA and CDR2 SQIVND (reference sequence). V gave up 3 bases and J gave up 4 bases, with 9 bases separating them. The CDR3 has 13 amino acids.

The chain employs TRBV6-5 and TRBJ2-7; 9 bases align to TRBD1. The CDR3 contains 14 residues. V shed 7 bases and J 3 bases; nucleotides not matched to a gene: 7. Germline V gene data show CDR1 as MNHEY and CDR2 as SVGAGI. This CDR3 is CASTAGQGYYEQYF. In DNA form, the CDR3 reads TGTGCCAGCACAGCGGGACAGGGATACTACGAGCAGTACTTC.

The chain combines TRBV19 with TRBJ1-2, with a possible D match to TRBD1 (5 bases). The V end lost 2 bases, the J end lost 5 bases, and 6 bases lay between the germline ends. The CDR3 has 12 residues. Germline values: CDR1 LNHDA, CDR2 SQIVND (reference sequence). DNA of the CDR3: TGTGCCAGTAGTATAACAGGTTATGGCTACACCTTC. It translates to CASSITGYGYTF.